This TCR beta chain is from a study of response to subunit inactivated influenza vaccine. One entry per CDR3 protein, called by TCRdb with MiXCR from the RT-PCR reads. Counted here are about 570,000 distinct CDR3 sequences, 11% occurring once; the ten biggest clones make up about 10%. The CDR3 has 14 residues. Germline V gives CDR1 SGHTA, CDR2 FQGTGA. V was clipped by 5 bases and J by 0 bases, with 11 bases between them. This sample was also put to use in a study of T cells expressing NK-cell markers. From that report: Scientists made TCR beta cDNA using 5'RACE template switching with UMIs. Sorted CD3+CD56-NKG2C+, CD3+CD56+NKG2C- and CD3+CD56+NKG2C+ T cells were the source of the TCR beta repertoires. For several experiments, T cell sorting was restricted to the alpha-beta TCR population by means of an anti-gamma-delta TCR antibody. A range of about 1.0-7.0% of CD8+ T cells consisted of dominant NKG2C+ clonotypes in 5 to 7 donors. Unclear, still, was the HCMV specificity of the expanded NKG2C+ T cell clones.

The sequenced sample was PBMCs from blood, obtained on the day of vaccination. This sequence originates from a man in his fifties who received an inactivated influenza vaccine. V is TRBV7-3 and J is TRBJ2-7, with D unresolved. CDR3 DNA: TGTGCCAGCAGCCCCTCGGCGGCCTCCTACGAGCAGTACTTC. This codes for CASSPSAASYEQYF.